These 16 T cell receptor beta chains were sequenced from one sample in a study of blood T cell repertoires in COVID-19. Repertoires were generated with immunoSEQ multiplex PCR, while TCRdb's copy carries only in-frame clones and drops some. Among about 250,000 clones, 65% to 90% were seen once, and the ten largest hold approximately 9.6%. Sequenced input: PBMCs or T cells enriched from blood (not recorded which). The receptors here all came from a woman between 50 and 59 years old with acute COVID-19.

J is TRBJ2-3 and V is TRBV3-1 (or the pseudogene TRBV3-2); 12 bases agree with TRBD2. The CDR3 runs to 17 residues. Per germline, CDR1 LGHDT and CDR2 YNNKEL (reference sequence). V was pared by 5 bases and J by 0 bases, with 6 bases of the junction left unmatched. CDR3 loop: CASSTRTSGVSTDTQYF. Written as DNA, the CDR3 is TGTGCCAGCAGCACTCGGACTAGCGGGGTTAGCACAGATACGCAGTATTTT.

The gene calls are TRBV5-4 and TRBJ1-1, with 7 bases lining up with TRBD1. The trim removed 3 bases at V and 1 base at J, leaving 3 bases unmatched. The CDR3 runs to 14 residues. CDR1 SGHNT and CDR2 YYREEE come from the germline V gene (reference sequence). In DNA form, the CDR3 reads TGTGCCAGCAGCTGGGACAGCTGGAACACTGAAGCTTTCTTT. Translation: CASSWDSWNTEAFF.

The V call is TRBV24-1, the J call TRBJ1-5, with D unclear. Germline V gives CDR1 KGHDR, CDR2 SFDVKD. V lost 5 bases, J lost 4 bases, and 8 bases lay in between. This CDR3 contains 13 residues. Here the CDR3 reads CATSAGVNQPQHF. The CDR3 nucleotides are TGTGCCACCAGTGCCGGGGTGAATCAGCCCCAGCATTTT.

The rearrangement uses TRBV7-9 and TRBJ1-5; D not certain. V shed 2 bases and J shed 0 bases, with 8 bases lying between them. Germline loops: CDR1 SEHNR, CDR2 FQNEAQ (reference sequence). CDR3 size: 15 residues. The CDR3 here is CASSLRGNSNQPQHF. Written as DNA, the CDR3 is TGTGCCAGCAGCTTACGAGGTAATAGCAATCAGCCCCAGCATTTT. Full variable domain (missing parts from reference TRBV7-9 and TRBJ1-5): DTGVSQNPRHKITKRGQNVTFRCDPISEHNRLYWYRQTLGQGPEFLTYFQNEAQLEKSRLLSDRFSAERPKGSFSTLEIQRTEQGDSAMYLCASSLRGNSNQPQHFGDGTRLSIL.

The chain joins TRBV30 to TRBJ1-4; perhaps TRBD1 as D (6 bases). V was shortened by 5 bases and J by 7 bases, with 29 bases between the two germline ends. The CDR3 has 18 amino acids. Looked up from germline, CDR1 is GTSNPN and CDR2 is SVGIG (reference sequence). CDR3 region: CAWAPGHAMQSPSEKLFF. CDR3 sequence (DNA): TGTGCCTGGGCCCCGGGACACGCGATGCAGTCGCCCAGTGAAAAACTGTTTTTT. The whole variable domain, remainder taken from reference TRBV30 and TRBJ1-4, is SQTIHQWPATLVQPVGSPLSLECTVEGTSNPNLYWYRQAAGRGLQLLFYSVGIGQISSEVPQNLSASRPQDRQFILSSKKLLLSDSGFYLCAWAPGHAMQSPSEKLFFGSGTQLSVL.

The rearrangement joins TRBV9 to TRBJ2-3; TRBD1 agrees at 9 bases. J gave up 0 bases and V 1 base, and 3 bases lay outside the gene matches. CDR1 and CDR2 (germline): SGDLS, YYNGEE. CDR3 length equals 16 residues. The CDR3 DNA is TGTGCCAGCAGCGTAATTGACAGGGGGAGCACAGATACGCAGTATTTT. This encodes CASSVIDRGSTDTQYF.

A remark on this clone: The sample has other DNA sequences that encode this CDR3 too. The genes are TRBV27 and TRBJ1-4; D unclear. Germline V lookup: CDR1 MNHEY, CDR2 SMNVEV (reference sequence). Between the trimmed V and J ends, which lost 5 bases and 0 bases, there was a span of 7 bases. CDR3 size: 14 residues. The CDR3 sequence: CASSVSATNEKLFF. CDR3 in DNA: TGTGCCAGCAGTGTCAGCGCAACTAATGAAAAACTGTTTTTT. Combining the CDR3 with reference TRBV27 and TRBJ1-4 gives the whole variable domain EAQVTQNPRYLITVTGKKLTVTCSQNMNHEYMSWYRQDPGLGLRQIYYSMNVEVTDKGDVPEGYKVSRKEKRNFPLILESPSPNQTSLYFCASSVSATNEKLFFGSGTQLSVL.

A word on this clone: Different DNA sequences within this sample yield the same CDR3. This rearrangement joins TRBV5-1 to TRBJ1-1; 7 bases agree with TRBD1. This CDR3 contains 13 residues. Germline V gives CDR1 SGHRS, CDR2 YFSETQ. Unmatched junction bases numbered 2, after V lost 3 bases and J lost 3 bases. CDR3 in amino acids: CASSSQGDTEAFF. The CDR3 nucleotides are TGCGCCAGCAGCTCGCAGGGGGACACTGAAGCTTTCTTT.

The chain links TRBV30 to TRBJ2-5; the D gene is possibly TRBD1 (7 bases). Germline V gene lookup returns CDR1 GTSNPN and CDR2 SVGIG (reference sequence). V lost 3 bases to trimming and J lost 3 bases, with 8 bases between them. The CDR3 consists of 12 residues. In nucleotides, the CDR3 is TGTGCCTGGAGCAGGGGGGAAGAGACCCAGTACTTC. Translated, it gives CAWSRGEETQYF.

This chain connects TRBV18 to TRBJ1-1, with TRBD1 as a possible D gene (6 bases). CDR1 is KGHSH, CDR2 LQKENI, per germline. This CDR3 is 15 amino acids long. V was clipped by 3 bases and J by 3 bases, with 14 bases between them. CDR3 coding DNA: TGTGCCAGCTCACCCACAGGGAATGTGGACACTGAAGCTTTCTTT. Translating gives CASSPTGNVDTEAFF.

This rearrangement joins TRBV19 to TRBJ1-6; 7 positions match TRBD1. Trimming removed 7 bases from V and 3 bases from J; junction bases left unmatched: 9. Germline lookup yields CDR1 LNHDA and CDR2 SQIVND (reference sequence). This CDR3 region has 16 residues. CDR3 region: CASTRQGIGYNSPLHF. DNA of the CDR3: TGTGCCAGTACTCGACAGGGTATCGGCTATAATTCACCCCTCCACTTT.

The chain is built from TRBV30 and TRBJ1-2, with 11 bases lining up with TRBD1. Per the germline V gene, CDR1 is GTSNPN and CDR2 is SVGIG (reference sequence). This CDR3 contains 14 residues. Trimming removed 5 bases from V and 8 bases from J; junction bases left unmatched: 10. For the CDR3, the DNA is TGTGCCTGGCGGGTTCAGGGACAGGGGGACGGCTACACCTTC. Its protein product is CAWRVQGQGDGYTF.

DNA of the CDR3: TGTGCTAGTGGCACGGGACAGTACTATGGCTACACCTTC. Protein product: CASGTGQYYGYTF. This sequence joins TRBV12-5 and TRBJ1-2; 7 nucleotides line up with TRBD1. Germline CDR1 and CDR2: LGHNT and FRNRAP. CDR3 size: 13 residues. J was trimmed by 3 bases and V by 6 bases; bases with no gene match: 4.

This chain joins TRBV4-3 and TRBJ1-1; TRBD1 is a possible D gene (5 bases). Between the trimmed V and J ends, which lost 3 bases and 7 bases, there was a span of 15 bases. The germline CDR1 and CDR2 sequences are LGHNA and YSLEER. The CDR3 contains 14 residues. CDR3 DNA: TGCGCCAGCAGCCAGACTAGGGGTTCGGATGAAGCTTTCTTT. Residues: CASSQTRGSDEAFF.

The gene calls are TRBV5-1 and TRBJ2-3; D not certain. The V gene's germline CDR1 is SGHRS and CDR2 YFSETQ. The CDR3 extends over 15 amino acids. The V end was cut by 3 bases, the J end by 0 bases, with 11 bases between. CDR3 loop: CASSSRQESTDTQYF. The CDR3 DNA sequence: TGCGCCAGCAGCTCCCGGCAGGAAAGCACAGATACGCAGTATTTT.

This chain joins TRBV7-8 and TRBJ1-1, with a possible D match to TRBD1 (6 bases). V gave up 1 base and J gave up 6 bases, with 12 bases separating them. Per germline, CDR1 SGHVS and CDR2 FQNEAQ. This CDR3 is built from 14 residues. For the CDR3, the DNA is TGTGCCAGCAGCTTAGTGGGGAAGGGGGCTGAAGCTTTCTTT. Translating it yields CASSLVGKGAEAFF.